The present T cell receptor (beta chain) was sequenced within a study of cytomegalovirus exposure and HLA in healthy donors. At the level of the study: Around 190 million T cells yielded 90 million to 130 million unique TCR beta sequences, as an earlier analysis found. Points from the study as a whole: Among the sequence variants, a highly shared cluster was likely an artifact of sequencing. About 87% or about 30% of the time was how often most TCR beta V segments were productive, according to an earlier analysis.

CDR1 and CDR2 (germline): WNHNN, SYGVQD (reference sequence). V was clipped by 3 bases and J by 7 bases; unmatched bases: 9. CDR3 size: 15 residues. 13 Jbeta primers and 60 Vbeta primers were used for the PCR. Original data processing: It was a later analysis that counted roughly 80 million unique TCR beta chains, of which about 10 million were shared. Sequencing was performed with immunoSEQ multiplex PCR; in TCRdb, only in-frame clones are kept and a portion is missing. Clonal size and the V and J genes are those of that table, whereas D and trimming came from the DNA. The sample table includes about 65,000 clones. Points on this clone: Its antigen is not identified.

The V call is TRBV10-1, the J call TRBJ2-7, with TRBD1 identical over 10 bases. The sample comprised PBMCs. The sequence was obtained from a boy between 10 and 17 years old in good health and CMV-seronegative. The CDR3 sequence: CASSDTTGGSGEQYF. CDR3 DNA: TGCGCCAGCAGTGACACGACAGGGGGCTCGGGGGAGCAGTACTTC.